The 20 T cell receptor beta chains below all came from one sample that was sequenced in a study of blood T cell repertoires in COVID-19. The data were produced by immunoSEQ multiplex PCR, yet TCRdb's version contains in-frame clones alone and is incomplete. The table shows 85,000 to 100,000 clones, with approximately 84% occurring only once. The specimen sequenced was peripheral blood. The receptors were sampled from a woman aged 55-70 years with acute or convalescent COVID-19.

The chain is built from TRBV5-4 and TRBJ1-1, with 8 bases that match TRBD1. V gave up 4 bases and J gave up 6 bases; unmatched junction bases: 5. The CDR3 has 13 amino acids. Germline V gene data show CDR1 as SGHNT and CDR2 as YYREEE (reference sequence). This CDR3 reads CASSRQGLAEAFF. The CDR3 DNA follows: TGTGCCAGCAGCCGACAGGGGTTGGCTGAAGCTTTCTTT.

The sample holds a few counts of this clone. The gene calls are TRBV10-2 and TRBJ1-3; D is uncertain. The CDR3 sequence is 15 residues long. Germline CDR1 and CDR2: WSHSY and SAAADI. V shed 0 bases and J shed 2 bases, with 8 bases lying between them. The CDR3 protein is CASSESSTPGNTIYF. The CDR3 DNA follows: TGCGCCAGCAGTGAGTCGAGTACCCCTGGAAACACCATATATTTT.

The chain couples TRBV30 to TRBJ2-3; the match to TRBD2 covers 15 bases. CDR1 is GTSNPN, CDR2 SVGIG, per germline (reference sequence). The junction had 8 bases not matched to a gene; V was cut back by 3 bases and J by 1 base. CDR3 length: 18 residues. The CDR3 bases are TGTGCCTGGAGGGATGGACTAGCGGGGGGGCCCGGCACAGATACGCAGTATTTT. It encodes CAWRDGLAGGPGTDTQYF. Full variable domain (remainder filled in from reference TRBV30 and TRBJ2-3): SQTIHQWPATLVQPVGSPLSLECTVEGTSNPNLYWYRQAAGRGLQLLFYSVGIGQISSEVPQNLSASRPQDRQFILSSKKLLLSDSGFYLCAWRDGLAGGPGTDTQYFGPGTRLTVL.

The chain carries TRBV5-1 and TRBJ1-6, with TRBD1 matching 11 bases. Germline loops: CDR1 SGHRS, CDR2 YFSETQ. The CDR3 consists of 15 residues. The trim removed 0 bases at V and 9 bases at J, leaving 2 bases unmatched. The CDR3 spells CASSLAGQGASPLHF. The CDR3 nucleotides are TGCGCCAGCAGCTTGGCCGGACAGGGGGCTTCACCCCTCCACTTT.

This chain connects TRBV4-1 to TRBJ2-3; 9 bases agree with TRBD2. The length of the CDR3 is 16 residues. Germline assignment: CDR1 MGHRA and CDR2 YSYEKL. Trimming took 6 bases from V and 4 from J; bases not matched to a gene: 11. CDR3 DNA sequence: TGCGCCAGCAGGGGGCTGTGGGTAGCGGGGGCAGATACGCAGTATTTT. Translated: CASRGLWVAGADTQYF.

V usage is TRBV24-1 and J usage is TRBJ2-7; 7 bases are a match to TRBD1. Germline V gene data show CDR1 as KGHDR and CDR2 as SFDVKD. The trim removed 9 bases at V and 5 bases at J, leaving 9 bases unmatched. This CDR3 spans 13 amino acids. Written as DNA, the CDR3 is TGTGCCACCCGCAAGGGGGCAGAAGACGAGCAGTACTTC. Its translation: CATRKGAEDEQYF.

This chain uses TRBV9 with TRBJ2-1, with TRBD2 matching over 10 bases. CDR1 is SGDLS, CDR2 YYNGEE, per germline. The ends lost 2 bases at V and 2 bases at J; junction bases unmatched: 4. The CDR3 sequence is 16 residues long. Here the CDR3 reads CASSVSGGTPYNEQFF. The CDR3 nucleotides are TGTGCCAGCAGCGTTAGCGGGGGGACACCCTACAATGAGCAGTTCTTC.

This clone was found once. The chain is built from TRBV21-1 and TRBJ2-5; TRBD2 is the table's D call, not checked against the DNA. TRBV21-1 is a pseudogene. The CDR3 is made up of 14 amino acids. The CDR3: CASTPGGSGETQYF. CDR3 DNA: TGTGCCAGCACCCCTGGAGGTAGCGGAGAGACCCAGTACTTC.

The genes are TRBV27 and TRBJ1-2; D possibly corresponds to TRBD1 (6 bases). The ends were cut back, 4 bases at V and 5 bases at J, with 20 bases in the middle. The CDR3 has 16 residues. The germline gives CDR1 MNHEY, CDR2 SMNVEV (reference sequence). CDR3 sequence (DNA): TGTGCCAGCAGTTATTTCTCAGGGGTCCAACATTATGGCTACACCTTC. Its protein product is CASSYFSGVQHYGYTF.

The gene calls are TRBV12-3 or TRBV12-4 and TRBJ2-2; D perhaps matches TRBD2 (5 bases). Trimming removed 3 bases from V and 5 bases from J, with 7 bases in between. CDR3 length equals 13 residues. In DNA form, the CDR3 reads TGTGCCAGCAGTTTGGACTTTACCGGGGAGCTGTTTTTT. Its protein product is CASSLDFTGELFF.

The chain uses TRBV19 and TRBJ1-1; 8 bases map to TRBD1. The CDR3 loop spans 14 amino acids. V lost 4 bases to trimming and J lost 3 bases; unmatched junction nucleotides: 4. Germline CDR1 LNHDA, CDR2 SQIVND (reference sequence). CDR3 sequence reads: CASSNQGAYTEAFF. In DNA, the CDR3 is TGTGCCAGTAGTAACCAGGGGGCGTACACTGAAGCTTTCTTT.

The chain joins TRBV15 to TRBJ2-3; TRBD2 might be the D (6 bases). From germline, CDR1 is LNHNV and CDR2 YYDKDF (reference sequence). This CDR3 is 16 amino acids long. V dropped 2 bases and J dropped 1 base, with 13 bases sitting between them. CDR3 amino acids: CATSRPLGRRTDTQYF. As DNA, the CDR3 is TGTGCCACCAGCAGACCCCTGGGGAGGCGCACAGATACGCAGTATTTT.

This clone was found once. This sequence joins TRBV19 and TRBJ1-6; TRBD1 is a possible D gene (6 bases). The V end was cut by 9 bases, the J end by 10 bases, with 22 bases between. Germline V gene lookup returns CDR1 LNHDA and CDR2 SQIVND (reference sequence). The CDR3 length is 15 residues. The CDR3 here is CASKKGELLGSPLHF. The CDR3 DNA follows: TGTGCCAGCAAGAAGGGGGAACTTTTGGGCTCACCCCTCCACTTT. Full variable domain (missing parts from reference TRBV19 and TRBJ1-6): DGGITQSPKYLFRKEGQNVTLSCEQNLNHDAMYWYRQDPGQGLRLIYYSQIVNDFQKGDIAEGYSVSREKKESFPLTVTSAQKNPTAFYLCASKKGELLGSPLHFGNGTRLTVT.

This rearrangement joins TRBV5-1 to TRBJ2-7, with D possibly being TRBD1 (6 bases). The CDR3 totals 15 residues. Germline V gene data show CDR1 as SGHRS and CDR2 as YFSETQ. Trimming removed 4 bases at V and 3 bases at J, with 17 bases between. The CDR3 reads CASSNGQFANYEQYF. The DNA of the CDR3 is TGCGCCAGCAGCAATGGACAGTTTGCGAACTACGAGCAGTACTTC.

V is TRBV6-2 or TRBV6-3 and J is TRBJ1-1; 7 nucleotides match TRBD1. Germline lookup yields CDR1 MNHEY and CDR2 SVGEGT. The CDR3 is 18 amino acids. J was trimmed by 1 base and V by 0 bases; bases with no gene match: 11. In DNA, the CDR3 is TGTGCCAGCAGTTACTCCTCTTGGGACAGCGAGGGGAACACTGAAGCTTTCTTT. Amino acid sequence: CASSYSSWDSEGNTEAFF.

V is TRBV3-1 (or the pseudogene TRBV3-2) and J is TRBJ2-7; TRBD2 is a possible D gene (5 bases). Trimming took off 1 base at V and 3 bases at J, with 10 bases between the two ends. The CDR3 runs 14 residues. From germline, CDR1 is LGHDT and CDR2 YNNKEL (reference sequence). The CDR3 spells CASSQVGRNYEQYF. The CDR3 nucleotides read TGTGCCAGCAGCCAAGTAGGGAGAAACTACGAGCAGTACTTC.

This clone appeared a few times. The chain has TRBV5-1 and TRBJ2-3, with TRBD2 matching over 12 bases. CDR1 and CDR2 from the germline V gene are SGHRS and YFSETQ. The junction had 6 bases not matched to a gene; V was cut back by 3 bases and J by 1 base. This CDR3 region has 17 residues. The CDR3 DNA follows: TGCGCCAGCAGCTCACTAGCTAGCGGGGGGGGCACAGATACGCAGTATTTT. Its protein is CASSSLASGGGTDTQYF.

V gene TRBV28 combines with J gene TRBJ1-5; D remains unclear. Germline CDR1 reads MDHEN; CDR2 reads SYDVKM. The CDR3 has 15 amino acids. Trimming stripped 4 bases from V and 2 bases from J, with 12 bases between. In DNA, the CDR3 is TGTGCCAGCAGTTCCCATTGGCGGGGCAATCAGCCCCAGCATTTT. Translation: CASSSHWRGNQPQHF.

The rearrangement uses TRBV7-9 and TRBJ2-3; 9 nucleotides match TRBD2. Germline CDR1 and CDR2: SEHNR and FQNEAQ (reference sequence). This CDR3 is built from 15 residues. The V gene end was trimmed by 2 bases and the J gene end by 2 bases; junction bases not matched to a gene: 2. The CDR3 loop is CASSLSSGNTDTQYF. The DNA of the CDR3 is TGTGCCAGCAGCTTATCTAGCGGGAACACAGATACGCAGTATTTT.

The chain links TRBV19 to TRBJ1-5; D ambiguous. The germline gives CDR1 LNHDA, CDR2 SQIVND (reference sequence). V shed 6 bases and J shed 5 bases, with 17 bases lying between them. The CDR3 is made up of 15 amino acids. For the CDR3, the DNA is TGTGCCAGTAGGCGCGGGGTCCAGGATTATCAGCCCCAGCATTTT. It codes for CASRRGVQDYQPQHF.